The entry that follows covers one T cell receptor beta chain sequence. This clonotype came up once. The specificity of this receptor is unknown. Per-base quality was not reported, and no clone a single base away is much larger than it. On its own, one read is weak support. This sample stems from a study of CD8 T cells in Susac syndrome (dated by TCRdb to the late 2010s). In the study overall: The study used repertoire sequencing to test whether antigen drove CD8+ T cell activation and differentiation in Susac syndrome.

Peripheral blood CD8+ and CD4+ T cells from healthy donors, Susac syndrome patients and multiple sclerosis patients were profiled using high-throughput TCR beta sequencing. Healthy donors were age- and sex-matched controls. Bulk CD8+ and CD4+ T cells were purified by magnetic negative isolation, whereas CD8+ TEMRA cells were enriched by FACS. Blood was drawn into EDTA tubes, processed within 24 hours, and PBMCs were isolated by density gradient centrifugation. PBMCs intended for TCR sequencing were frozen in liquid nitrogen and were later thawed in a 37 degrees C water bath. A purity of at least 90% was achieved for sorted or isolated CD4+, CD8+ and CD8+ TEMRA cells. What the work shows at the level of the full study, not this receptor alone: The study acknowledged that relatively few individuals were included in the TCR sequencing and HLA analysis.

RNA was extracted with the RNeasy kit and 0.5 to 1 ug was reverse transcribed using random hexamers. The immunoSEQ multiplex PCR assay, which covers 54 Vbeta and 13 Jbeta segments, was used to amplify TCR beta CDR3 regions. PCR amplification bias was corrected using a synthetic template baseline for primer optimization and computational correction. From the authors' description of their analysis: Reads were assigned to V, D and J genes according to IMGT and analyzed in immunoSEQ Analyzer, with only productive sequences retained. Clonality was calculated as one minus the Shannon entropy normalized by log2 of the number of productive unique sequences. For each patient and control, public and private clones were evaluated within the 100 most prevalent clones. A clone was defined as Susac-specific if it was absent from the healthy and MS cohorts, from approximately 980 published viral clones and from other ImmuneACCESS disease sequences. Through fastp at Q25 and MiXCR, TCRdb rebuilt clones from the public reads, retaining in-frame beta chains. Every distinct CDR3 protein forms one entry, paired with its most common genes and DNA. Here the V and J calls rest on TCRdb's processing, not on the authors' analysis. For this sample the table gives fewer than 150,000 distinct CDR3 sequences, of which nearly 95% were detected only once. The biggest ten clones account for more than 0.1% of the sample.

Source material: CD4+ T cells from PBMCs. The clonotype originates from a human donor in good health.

The CDR3 protein sequence reads: CASSAQGAGYEQYF. The nucleotide sequence is given as TGTGCCAGCAGCGCACAGGGGGCGGGGTACGAGCAGTACTTC. The rearrangement combines TRBV7-2 with TRBJ2-7, with 9 bases in between that match TRBD1. Its CDR3 holds 14 amino acids, cysteine through phenylalanine. Only CDR3 DNA remains: 42 bases, in frame from the first base. V is pruned by 5 bases and J by 4 bases, leaving 6 bases of the junction without a gene match. CDR1 and CDR2 were assigned from the germline V gene as SGHTA and FQGNSA.